This T cell receptor beta chain is drawn from a study of blood T cell repertoires in COVID-19 (dated by TCRdb to the early 2020s). Context from the whole study: Samples covering the acute and convalescent phases of COVID-19 were provided by collaborators in the United States, Italy and Spain. The material from the prospective study consisted of cDNA or gDNA derived from T cells, B-cell-depleted T cells, or PBMCs. Deeply sampled blood TCRbeta repertoires from subjects exposed to, actively infected with, or recovered from COVID-19 were included in the dataset. A freely available public database, intended as a resource for researchers studying the immune response to SARS-CoV-2, is where the repertoires were released. The samples were drawn from two sources: the first 160 participants of the ongoing ImmuneRACE study, and 950 to 1,500 subjects contributed by 6 global collaborators. A de-identified subject ID, COVID-19 status, age in years and sex were almost always included in the sample metadata. Where HLA class I and class II types were available, the types were taken from metadata supplied by the sample provider, not from assay-based typing. The paper's findings and limits, for the study overall: Clinical and demographic metadata were provided uncurated, with the amount varying by source and participant.

TCRbeta CDR3 regions were amplified from genomic DNA using the immunoSEQ Assay, a bias-controlled multiplex PCR. Per the authors' processing: The number of nucleated cells in each sample was estimated from the amplification of reference gene primers within the assay. To quantify the absolute abundance of each unique TCRbeta CDR3 rearrangement, sequence reads were collapsed and filtered. For each sample, productive Simpson clonality was calculated as the square root of Simpson's diversity index over productive rearrangements. Entries here come from immuneACCESS through TCRdb and include only in-frame sequences with V and J called. Some clones fail to appear in such tables; in the studies checked, an unresolved V gene covers under half of the shortfall, and the cause of the remainder is unknown. The V and J calls and clone size are taken from that table; D and trimming were inferred from the DNA. Counted in this sample were 75,000 to 95,000 clones; more than 75% of them appeared once. Together, the top ten hold roughly 27% of the sample.

Sequences SGHNT (CDR1) and YENEEA (CDR2) are obtained from the germline V gene. The CDR3 sequence holds 13 residues, the cysteine and phenylalanine included. The entry retains the CDR3 DNA only, 39 bases that are in frame from base 1. V loses 2 bases, J loses 0 bases, and the germline ends lie 4 bases apart. Worth noting for this clone: Its antigen is not yet known. No much larger clone exists at a distance of one base, and base qualities are not known.

Collaborating institutions collected whole blood in K2EDTA tubes following their own protocols. For TCRbeta analysis, collaborators shipped samples in one of three forms: frozen whole blood, isolated PBMCs, or DNA extracted from either of those sample types. The receptor comes from a human donor in a cohort sampled during active COVID-19. Sequences were obtained from peripheral blood. This chain joins TRBV11-3 to TRBJ1-1, with the D gene call left open. The nucleotide sequence is given as TGTGCCAGCAGCTTATCAGTGAACACTGAAGCTTTCTTT. The translation is CASSLSVNTEAFF.